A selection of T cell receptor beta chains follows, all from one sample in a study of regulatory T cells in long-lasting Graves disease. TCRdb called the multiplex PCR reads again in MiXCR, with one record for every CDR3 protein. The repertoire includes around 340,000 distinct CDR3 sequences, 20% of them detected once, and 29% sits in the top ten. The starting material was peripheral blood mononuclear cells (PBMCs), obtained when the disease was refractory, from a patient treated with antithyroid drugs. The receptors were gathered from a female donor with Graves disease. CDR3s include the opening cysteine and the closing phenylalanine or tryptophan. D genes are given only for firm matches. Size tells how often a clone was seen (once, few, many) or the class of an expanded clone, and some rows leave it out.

TGCAGTATCGCCGCGGAGCTTGGCTACACCTTC	CSIAAELGYTF	.	TRBV20-1	once	TRBJ1-2
TGCGCCAGCAGCCAAGATCTCCAGATTCAGCCCCAGCATTTT	CASSQDLQIQPQHF	.	TRBV4-1	few	TRBJ1-5
TGTGCCATCTCGACCGGACCCCAGCCCCAGCATTTT	CAISTGPQPQHF	.	TRBV10-3	many	TRBJ1-5
TGTGCCACCAGTGATCCACAGGGTGGAGGGACTGAAGCTTTCTTT	CATSDPQGGGTEAFF	.	TRBV24-1	many	TRBJ1-1
TGCAGTGCAAGAAAGCGACAAGGAAACACCATATATTTT	CSARKRQGNTIYF	.	TRBV20-1	.	TRBJ1-3
TGTGCCAGCAGTTTAGTGGGTAGCGGGGGGTACAATGAGCAGTTCTTC	CASSLVGSGGYNEQFF	TRBD2	TRBV12-3/TRBV12-4	few	TRBJ2-1
TGTGCCAGTAGTCCCCGGGACTCGAACACTGAAGCTTTCTTT	CASSPRDSNTEAFF	.	TRBV19	many	TRBJ1-1
TGTGCCAGCAGTTTATGGGGGGCGAGAGAGACCCAGTACTTC	CASSLWGARETQYF	.	TRBV28	many	TRBJ2-5
TGTGCCAGCAGCTTAACCAGGGGGGCGAGCGGGGAGCTGTTTTTT	CASSLTRGASGELFF	.	TRBV7-2	once	TRBJ2-2
TGCAGCGCAGCATACGGGATACAGGCCGAGCAGTACTTC	CSAAYGIQAEQYF	.	TRBV29-1	many	TRBJ2-7
TGTGCCAGCAGTGATGGCCAGGGGTGGCAAGAGACCCAGTACTTC	CASSDGQGWQETQYF	.	TRBV6-2/TRBV6-3	.	TRBJ2-5
TGTGCCAGCAGCGTAGGGGGGGATAATTCACCCCTCCACTTT	CASSVGGDNSPLHF	.	TRBV9	many	TRBJ1-6
TGTGCCAGCAGCCCAAGGGGGTTGAGCACCGGGGAGCTGTTTTTT	CASSPRGLSTGELFF	.	TRBV7-9	.	TRBJ2-2
TGTGCCACCAGCAAACCCCTTGTAGGAGAGACCCAGTACTTC	CATSKPLVGETQYF	.	TRBV15	many	TRBJ2-5
TGTGCCAGCAGTTACGAGAAGAGGACCCATAACACTGAAGCTTTCTTT	CASSYEKRTHNTEAFF	.	TRBV6-2/TRBV6-3	many	TRBJ1-1
TGCGCCAGCAATAGCGGGGGATCTCAAGAGACCCAGTACTTC	CASNSGGSQETQYF	TRBD2	TRBV5-1	.	TRBJ2-5
TGTGCCAGCAGTTACGCAGTCTCTGGAAACACCATATATTTT	CASSYAVSGNTIYF	.	TRBV6-5	many	TRBJ1-3
TGTGCCAGCAGACCCGGGACTAGCCCACAGGGGCAGTTCTTC	CASRPGTSPQGQFF	TRBD2	TRBV7-9	few	TRBJ2-1
TGTGCCAGCAGCTCCATGACAGGGAGGGTTGAGACCCAGTACTTC	CASSSMTGRVETQYF	.	TRBV3-1	many	TRBJ2-5
TGCGCCAGCAGCCTTTCGACGGGCTACTACGAGCAGTACTTC	CASSLSTGYYEQYF	.	TRBV5-1	few	TRBJ2-7
TGCAGTGCTAGGGGACCGAACCGGGGTAGCGGAACTAACACCGGGGAGCTGTTTTTT	CSARGPNRGSGTNTGELFF	.	TRBV20-1	few	TRBJ2-2
TGCGCCAGCAGCCAAGGAGCAGCGACCTCCTACGAGCAGTACTTC	CASSQGAATSYEQYF	.	TRBV4-1	few	TRBJ2-7
TGTGCCTGGAGTAATCGGGGTATGACCGGGGAGCTGTTTTTT	CAWSNRGMTGELFF	.	TRBV30	few	TRBJ2-2
TGTGCCAGCAGCTTTACTAGCAACGAGCAGTACTTC	CASSFTSNEQYF	.	TRBV11-2	few	TRBJ2-7
TGTGCCAGCACCATGGGCAGGCGAACGACCGGGGAGCTGTTTTTT	CASTMGRRTTGELFF	.	TRBV6-1	many	TRBJ2-2
TGCGCCAGCAGCATTCCGGGACAGGGGCTCGCCGGGGAGCTGTTTTTT	CASSIPGQGLAGELFF	TRBD1	TRBV5-1	.	TRBJ2-2
TGTGCCAGCAGTTTTCCAGGGGTTCTCAACGAGCAGTACTTC	CASSFPGVLNEQYF	.	TRBV12-3/TRBV12-4	many	TRBJ2-7
TGTGCCAGCAGTTTATCTTCTTCCCCCACAGGGGTCATGGGGAATGAGCAGTTCTTC	CASSLSSSPTGVMGNEQFF	TRBD1	TRBV27	once	TRBJ2-1
TGTGCCAGCAGTTACTCCCGGGCGGGGGGTGAAAAACTGTTTTTT	CASSYSRAGGEKLFF	.	TRBV6-5	many	TRBJ1-4
TGTGCCTGGAGTCCGGGGCCAGGGCAGCCCCAGCATTTT	CAWSPGPGQPQHF	.	TRBV30	.	TRBJ1-5
TGTGCCAGCAGCTTACTCAGGAGCTCTGGAAACACCATATATTTT	CASSLLRSSGNTIYF	.	TRBV7-2	few	TRBJ1-3
TGTGCCAGCAGCCAAGGGACGGCATACACTGAAGCTTTCTTT	CASSQGTAYTEAFF	.	TRBV13	few	TRBJ1-1
TGTGCCAGCAGTGAGCGTGCAGGCCTATCTGGGGCCAACGTCCTGACTTTC	CASSERAGLSGANVLTF	.	TRBV6-1	once	TRBJ2-6
TGTGCCAGCAGCGACGGACTAGCGGGGGGTGACGAGCAGTACTTC	CASSDGLAGGDEQYF	TRBD2	TRBV9	.	TRBJ2-7
TGTGCCAGCAGTTTTCCGGGAATGGCCACAGATACGCAGTATTTT	CASSFPGMATDTQYF	.	TRBV12-3/TRBV12-4	few	TRBJ2-3
TGTGCCAGTAGTATTATCGACTTCTCTGGAAACACCATATATTTT	CASSIIDFSGNTIYF	.	TRBV19	.	TRBJ1-3
TGTGCCAGCAGCACCGGGACAGGTAACACTGAAGCTTTCTTT	CASSTGTGNTEAFF	TRBD1	TRBV7-3	few	TRBJ1-1
TGTGCCAGCAGTAAGGGACAGGGGGAGCTGTTTTTT	CASSKGQGELFF	TRBD1	TRBV6-1	.	TRBJ2-2
TGTGCCAGCAGCCGTATTTCGAGGCCTGGGGATGGCTACACCTTC	CASSRISRPGDGYTF	.	TRBV27	.	TRBJ1-2
TGCGCCAGCAGCTTGGACGGCCGCACCACCGGGGAGCTGTTTTTT	CASSLDGRTTGELFF	.	TRBV5-1	few	TRBJ2-2